This T cell receptor beta chain was found in a study of blood T cell repertoires in COVID-19. Study context: From the United States, Italy and Spain came samples of acute and convalescent COVID-19. PBMCs, B-cell-depleted T cells, or T cells were the source of the cDNA or gDNA that made up the material.

Study processing details: For nucleated cells, counts were estimated from reference gene primer amplification. The protocol was immunoSEQ multiplex PCR, while the TCRdb copy is restricted to in-frame clones and leaves out a portion. V and J calls and clone size come straight from that table; D and trimming were deduced from the DNA. In the table there are under 200,000 clones, under 90% of which are singletons. Sequenced input: peripheral blood. The origin of this receptor is a man aged 25 to 40 with active or convalescent COVID-19.

CDR3 sequence: CASSLVPQNFNRELFF. The CDR3 nucleotides read TGTGCCAGCAGCTTAGTTCCACAGAACTTCAACCGGGAGCTGTTTTTT. This sequence joins TRBV7-9 and TRBJ2-2; no reliable D call. From germline, CDR1 is SEHNR and CDR2 FQNEAQ (reference sequence). CDR3 size: 16 residues. The V end was cut by 1 base, the J end by 9 bases, with 18 bases between.